This T cell receptor beta chain was retrieved from a study of PD-L1 blockade in urothelial cancer. Study-level background: Analyses were performed on blood at 3 weeks after treatment start (the second dose) and at 6 weeks.

Each patient presented with locally advanced or metastatic urothelial carcinoma. Method: immunoSEQ multiplex PCR; TCRdb's copy keeps in-frame clones and lacks some. The sample has roughly 45,000 clones, roughly 87% seen once. Study observations and caveats: Durable benefit was linked to greater 3-week expansion of tumor-associated blood clones. Lower than median blood TCR clonality before treatment predicted better survival.

The count of this clone is one. The antigen remains undetermined. In germline, CDR1 is SEHNR, CDR2 FQNEAQ (reference sequence). CDR3 size: 12 residues. V lost 0 bases and J 4 bases, leaving 3 bases between the germline ends. This clonotype was sampled from a man between 60 and 75 years old with urothelial cancer. The genes are TRBV7-9 and TRBJ1-1; D is unresolved. The sequenced sample was PBMCs, obtained around atezolizumab (anti-PD-L1) treatment. The CDR3 coding sequence is TGTGCCAGCAGCTTAGCCATCACTGAAGCTTTCTTT. This translates into CASSLAITEAFF.